This is a list of T cell receptor beta chains from one sample in a study of T cell repertoires in cytomegalovirus infection. TCRdb used MiXCR to reprocess the reads, holding one entry per CDR3 protein. The profile covers approximately 170,000 distinct CDR3 sequences, with 17% appearing a single time and around 19% taken by the ten largest. Source material: CD8+ T cells from PBMCs. The receptors come from a human donor in good health (CMV status not recorded). Some clones in this sample may be carry-over from other donors' samples. Each CDR3 is given with its conserved first and last residue. The D gene is left open where the match is weak. The listing skips clone size in some rows; elsewhere it reads once, few, many or a size class.

d_gene,abundance,j_gene,v_gene,CDR3aa
.,few,TRBJ2-2,TRBV3-1,CASSHGTLPGELFF
TRBD1,few,TRBJ2-1,TRBV5-1,CASSLVPGQGEQFF
.,many,TRBJ2-1,TRBV7-8,CASSLGRGYNEQFF
.,.,TRBJ1-1,TRBV11-2,CASSLVSGGMENTEAFF
TRBD1,few,TRBJ2-3,TRBV11-2,CASSSQEAGGRADTQYF
.,few,TRBJ2-1,TRBV7-9,CASRSGPGGVNEQFF
.,few,TRBJ1-1,TRBV28,CASRPSVGSLNTEAFF
.,many,TRBJ1-1,TRBV7-2,CASTNRRSNTEAFF
.,few,TRBJ2-1,TRBV7-8,CASSSIWDYNEQFF
TRBD2,.,TRBJ2-1,TRBV6-2/TRBV6-3,CASSRGSYNEQFF
.,.,TRBJ2-2,TRBV9,CASSVGAGAGELFF
TRBD2,few,TRBJ2-7,TRBV6-6,CASRDGGAHEQYF
TRBD1,few,TRBJ1-1,TRBV2,CAQRGQSNTEAFF
.,many,TRBJ2-6,TRBV27,CASSASGANVLTF
TRBD2,.,TRBJ2-2,TRBV12-5,CASGSGTSENTGELFF
.,.,TRBJ1-5,TRBV7-9,CASSQGKRSNQPQHF
TRBD1,few,TRBJ2-4,TRBV7-9,CASSLVGTGGLYLEAKNIQYF
.,.,TRBJ1-1,TRBV29-1,CSVEGDRTLWKTEAFF
.,.,TRBJ2-7,TRBV5-1,CASSFGRNEQYF
.,.,TRBJ1-1,TRBV6-5,CASSGQLSNTEAFF
.,few,TRBJ1-1,TRBV7-8,CASSLATLIRLNTEAFF
TRBD1,.,TRBJ1-2,TRBV5-1,CASSWGQNYGYTF
.,few,TRBJ2-7,TRBV5-1,CASSLMADTSYEQYF
.,.,TRBJ2-7,TRBV7-2,CASSPFVKNPYEQYF
.,few,TRBJ2-2,TRBV11-2,CASSLKRQRYGELFF
TRBD1,few,TRBJ2-7,TRBV6-2/TRBV6-3,CASNFHPGTGDYEQYF
.,.,TRBJ2-1,TRBV6-2/TRBV6-3,CARIRGDSYNEQFF
.,few,TRBJ1-6,TRBV28,CASSWRGDSPLHF
.,few,TRBJ2-7,TRBV28,CASSQQYEQYF
.,many,TRBJ1-1,TRBV7-8,CASSHLGRGPNTEAFF
.,.,TRBJ2-4,TRBV4-3,CASSQDQGGLPKNIQYF
.,few,TRBJ1-1,TRBV11-2,CASSFIIGDTEAFF
.,few,TRBJ2-7,TRBV7-2,CASSSQTVTTKFEQYF
.,few,TRBJ2-7,TRBV11-2,CASSLSSNNEQYF
TRBD1,few,TRBJ1-5,TRBV28,CASSYPGTASRVNQPQHF
.,.,TRBJ2-7,TRBV27,CASSEGYEQYF
.,few,TRBJ2-1,TRBV29-1,CSVDLGRQSDSGYNEQFF
.,.,TRBJ2-1,TRBV30,CAWSPYTGNEQFF
.,.,TRBJ2-7,TRBV4-3,CASSQDHEGTYEQYF
.,few,TRBJ2-2,TRBV6-2/TRBV6-3,CASSLKGAGELFF
TRBD2,.,TRBJ2-2,TRBV29-1,CSVTSGSTGELFF
.,.,TRBJ2-5,TRBV13,CASSLMKGRETQYF
.,few,TRBJ1-1,TRBV7-9,CASSYLQGTEAFF
.,.,TRBJ2-2,TRBV28,CASSLNLQESNTGELFF
.,.,TRBJ2-5,TRBV12-3/TRBV12-4,CASSSEGRGETQYF
TRBD1,many,TRBJ1-1,TRBV20-1,CSGTTGDAFF
.,.,TRBJ2-7,TRBV5-1,CASSIGGYEQYF